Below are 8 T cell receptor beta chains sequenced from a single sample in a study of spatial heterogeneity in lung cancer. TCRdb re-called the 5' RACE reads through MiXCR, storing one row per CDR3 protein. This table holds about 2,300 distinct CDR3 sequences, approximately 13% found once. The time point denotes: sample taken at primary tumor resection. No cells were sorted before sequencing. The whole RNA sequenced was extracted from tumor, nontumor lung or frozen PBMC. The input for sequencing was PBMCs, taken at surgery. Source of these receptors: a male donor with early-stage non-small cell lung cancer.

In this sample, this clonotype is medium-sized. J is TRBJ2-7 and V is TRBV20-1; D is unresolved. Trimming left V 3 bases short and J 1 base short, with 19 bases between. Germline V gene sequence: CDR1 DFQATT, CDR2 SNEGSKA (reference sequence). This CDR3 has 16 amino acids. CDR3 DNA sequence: TGCAGTGCTAGGGCACCTGGTGAAGACCGATCCTACGAGCAGTACTTC. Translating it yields CSARAPGEDRSYEQYF.

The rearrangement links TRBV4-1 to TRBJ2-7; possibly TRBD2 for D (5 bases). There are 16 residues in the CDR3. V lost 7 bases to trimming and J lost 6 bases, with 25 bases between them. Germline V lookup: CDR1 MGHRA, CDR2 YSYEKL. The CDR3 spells CASKESLVGDAVEQYF. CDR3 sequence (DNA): TGCGCCAGCAAGGAGAGTCTAGTGGGAGACGCGGTCGAGCAGTACTTC.

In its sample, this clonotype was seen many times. CDR3 amino acids: CASSLEGLAGGRGDTQYF. The CDR3 DNA sequence: TGTGCCAGCAGTTTAGAGGGACTAGCGGGAGGGCGAGGAGATACGCAGTATTTT. The rearrangement joins TRBV12-3 or TRBV12-4 to TRBJ2-3; 16 positions match TRBD2. The CDR3 sequence is 18 residues long. V shed 1 base, J shed 5 bases, and the junction held 6 bases outside the gene matches.

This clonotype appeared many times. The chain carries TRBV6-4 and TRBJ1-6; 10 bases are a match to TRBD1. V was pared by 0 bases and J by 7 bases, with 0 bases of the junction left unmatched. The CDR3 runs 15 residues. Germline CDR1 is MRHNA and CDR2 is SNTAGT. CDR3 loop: CASSDSTGGNSPLHF. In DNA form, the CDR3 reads TGTGCCAGCAGTGACTCGACAGGGGGCAATTCACCCCTCCACTTT.

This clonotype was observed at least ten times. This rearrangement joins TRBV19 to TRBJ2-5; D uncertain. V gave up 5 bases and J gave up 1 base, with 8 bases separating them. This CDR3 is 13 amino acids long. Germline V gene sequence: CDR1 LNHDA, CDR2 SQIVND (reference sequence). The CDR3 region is CASSPPGQETQYF. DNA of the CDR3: TGTGCCAGTAGTCCCCCAGGCCAAGAGACCCAGTACTTC.

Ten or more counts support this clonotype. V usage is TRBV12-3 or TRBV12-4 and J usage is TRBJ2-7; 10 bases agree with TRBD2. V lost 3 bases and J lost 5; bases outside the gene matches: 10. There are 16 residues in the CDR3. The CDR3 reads CASSLLAGVGQHEQYF. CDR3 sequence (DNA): TGTGCCAGCAGTTTGCTAGCGGGGGTGGGGCAACACGAGCAGTACTTC.

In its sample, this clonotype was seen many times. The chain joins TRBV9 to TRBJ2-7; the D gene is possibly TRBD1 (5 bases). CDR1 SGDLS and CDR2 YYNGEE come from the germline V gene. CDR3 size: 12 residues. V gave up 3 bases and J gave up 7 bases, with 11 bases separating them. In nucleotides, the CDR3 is TGTGCCAGCAGCGCGGCCGCAGGGGAGCAGTACTTC. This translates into CASSAAAGEQYF.

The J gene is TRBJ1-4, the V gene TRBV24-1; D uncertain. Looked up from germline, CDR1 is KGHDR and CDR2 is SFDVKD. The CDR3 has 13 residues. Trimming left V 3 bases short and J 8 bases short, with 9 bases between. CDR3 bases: TGTGCCACCAGTGATCCTCTAAGGGAAAAACTGTTTTTT. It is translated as CATSDPLREKLFF.